This TCR beta chain was captured by sequencing in a study of response to subunit inactivated influenza vaccine. The V gene's germline CDR1 is SGHVS and CDR2 FNYEAQ. The CDR3 totals 16 residues. J lost 0 bases, V lost 2 bases, and 3 bases had no gene match. A single record per CDR3 protein comes from TCRdb applying MiXCR to the RT-PCR reads. The profile shows hundreds of thousands of distinct CDR3 sequences, approximately 15% of them singletons. The material sequenced was PBMCs from blood, taken 11 to 12 days after vaccination. This chain uses TRBV7-6 with TRBJ2-7; TRBD2 aligns across 11 bases. The clonotype comes from a man over 45 who received an inactivated influenza vaccine. In DNA, the CDR3 is TGTGCCAGCAGCTTAAAAGGGACTAGCGGCTCCTACGAGCAGTACTTC. Encoded protein: CASSLKGTSGSYEQYF.